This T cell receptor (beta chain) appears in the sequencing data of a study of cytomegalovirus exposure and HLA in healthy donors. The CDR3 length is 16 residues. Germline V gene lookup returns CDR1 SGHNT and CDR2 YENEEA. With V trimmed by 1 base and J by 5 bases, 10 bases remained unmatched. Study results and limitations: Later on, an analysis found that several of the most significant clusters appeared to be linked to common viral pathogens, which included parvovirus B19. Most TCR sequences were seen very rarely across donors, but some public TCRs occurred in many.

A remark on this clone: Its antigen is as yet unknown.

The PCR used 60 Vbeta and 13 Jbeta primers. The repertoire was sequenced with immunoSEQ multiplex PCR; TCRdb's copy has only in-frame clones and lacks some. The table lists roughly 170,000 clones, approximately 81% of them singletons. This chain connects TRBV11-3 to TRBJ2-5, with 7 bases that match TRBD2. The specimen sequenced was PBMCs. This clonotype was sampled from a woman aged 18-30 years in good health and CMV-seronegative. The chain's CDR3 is CASSLGVGGPGETQYF. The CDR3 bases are TGTGCCAGCAGCTTAGGGGTGGGAGGGCCGGGGGAGACCCAGTACTTC.